Sequencing of this T cell receptor (beta chain) was carried out in a study of Ad26.COV2.S vaccination and SARS-CoV-2 variants. General study findings and limits: Those who received the vaccine showed greater spike-specific TCR breadth than those given placebo. Breadth measured for non-spike TCRs was similar across vaccine and placebo recipients.

Clones were read by immunoSEQ multiplex PCR, and TCRdb kept only the in-frame ones, dropping some. The sample includes roughly 300,000 clones, about 86% of them seen just once. The length of the CDR3 is 14 residues. The V gene's germline CDR1 is SGHTA and CDR2 FQGNSA. The V segment lost 5 bases and the J segment 4 bases; nucleotides outside the gene matches: 5. With respect to this clone: Antigen specificity is unknown.

Treatment indicated: some 19 received Ad26.COV2.S at low or high dose, single or two shots; 5 received placebo; per-sample allocation not given. Following the first vaccine or placebo injection, samples were taken on day 63. The shot given was an Ad26 vector that makes Wuhan-strain SARS-CoV-2 spike. This receptor was obtained from a person between 18 and 60 years old who received the Ad26.COV2.S COVID-19 vaccine or a placebo. The material was peripheral blood, obtained in a trial of Ad26.COV2.S vaccine versus placebo. The chain combines TRBV7-2 with TRBJ2-5, with TRBD1 matching 9 bases. The CDR3 region is CASSQGQGLETQYF. DNA of the CDR3: TGTGCCAGCAGCCAGGGACAGGGATTAGAGACCCAGTACTTC.